This T cell receptor (beta chain) was sequenced for a study of shared clonotypes between healthy human individuals. Sequencing was performed with immunoSEQ multiplex PCR; in TCRdb, only in-frame clones are kept and a portion is missing. In the table there are about 1.1 million clones, approximately 80% of which are singletons. Notes on the study in general: Some naive CD4 clonotypes, around 5%, turned up in common across a handful of donors. The study found lower generation probabilities in non-shared clonotypes than in those shared by all four donors.

The CDR3 contains 16 residues. The ends were cut back, 3 bases at V and 1 base at J, with 15 bases in the middle. CDR1 and CDR2 (germline): MGHRA, YSYEKL. The study drew its donors from healthy HIV-negative adults without recent acute infections or vaccinations. Regarding this clone: Its matching antigen is unknown.

The material sequenced was memory CD4+ T cells from PBMCs. Sample subset: CD45RA-negative fraction. The chain employs TRBV4-1 and TRBJ1-2; no definite D call. The TCR sequence derives from a man between 18 and 35 years old in good health. Some clones in this sample may be carry-over from other donors' samples. Here the CDR3 DNA reads TGCGCCAGCAGCCAGACGTATTTGGGTAGTAACTATGGCTACACCTTC. This translates into CASSQTYLGSNYGYTF.